This entry describes one T cell receptor (beta chain). These data belong to a study of shared clonotypes between healthy human individuals. CDR1 is MNHEY and CDR2 is SMNVEV in the germline V gene (reference sequence). This CDR3 spans 13 amino acids. The junction had 6 bases not matched to a gene; V was cut back by 0 bases and J by 14 bases. The assay was immunoSEQ multiplex PCR, and TCRdb's table has in-frame clones only and misses some. Here the sample spans roughly 2.2 million clones, more than 85% being singletons. This chain connects TRBV27 to TRBJ2-3; 9 nucleotides agree with TRBD1. This TCR came from a man younger than 35 in good health. Some clones in this sample may be carry-over from other donors' samples. The sample was naive CD4+ T cells from PBMCs. The subset here: CD45RA+ positively selected. This CDR3 is CASSLSPQGAMYF. Here the CDR3 DNA reads TGTGCCAGCAGTTTATCCCCACAGGGGGCGATGTATTTT.